Detailed here is one T cell receptor beta chain. What it recognizes is unknown. Germline V gene sequence: CDR1 MNHNS, CDR2 SASEGT. This CDR3 has 12 amino acids. The V end lost 4 bases, the J end lost 5 bases, and 8 bases lay between the germline ends. This sample is part of a study of T-cell memory formation after mild COVID-19. Study in general: TCR clusters were mostly donor specific. General study results and limits: Second-wave clones reaching peak frequency on day 37 lacked confirmed SARS-CoV-2 specificity.

One entry per CDR3 protein, called by TCRdb with MiXCR from the 5' RACE reads. The repertoire holds under 300,000 distinct CDR3 sequences, with less than 9.5% as singletons. This receptor was taken from a man between 18 and 29 years old who had mild COVID-19 (a few samples of this study predate the infection). Cell type and time point are not known. The chain is built from TRBV6-1 and TRBJ1-1, with D possibly matching TRBD1 (5 bases). The sequencing input was PBMCs or a T cell subset sorted from them (not recorded which). The CDR3 nucleotides are TGTGCCAGCAGTGGGGGGGGGACTGAAGCTTTCTTT. Amino acids: CASSGGGTEAFF.